The 23 T cell receptor beta chains listed next were all sequenced from one sample in a study of blood T cell repertoires in COVID-19 (dated by TCRdb to 2018 to 2021). Library method: the immunoSEQ multiplex PCR assay. TCRdb obtained this table from immuneACCESS and retained in-frame rearrangements with V and J assigned. These tables miss some clones; where compared with another copy, unresolved V genes account for less than half of the shortfall, and the remainder is unexplained. The sample includes under 130,000 clones, with 89% observed a single time. Together, the top ten hold about 4% of the sample. The sequenced material came from peripheral blood. These receptors were collected from a woman aged 55-75 years with acute or convalescent COVID-19.

The rearrangement links TRBV5-1 to TRBJ2-3, with D possibly TRBD2 on 6 matching bases. V lost 6 bases, J lost 2 bases, and 13 bases lay in between. Germline lookup yields CDR1 SGHRS and CDR2 YFSETQ. This CDR3 has 14 amino acids. Here the CDR3 reads CASNEGGTTDTQYF. DNA of the CDR3: TGCGCCAGCAACGAGGGAGGAACCACAGATACGCAGTATTTT.

Here the CDR3 DNA reads TGTGCCACCAGCAGAGATCAGAGACTAGCGGGCAACAATGAGCAGTTCTTC. This encodes CATSRDQRLAGNNEQFF. This chain uses TRBV15 with TRBJ2-1; 10 bases agree with TRBD2. CDR3 length: 17 residues. V lost 0 bases to trimming and J lost 5 bases; unmatched junction nucleotides: 7. The germline gives CDR1 LNHNV, CDR2 YYDKDF (reference sequence).

The chain carries TRBV2 and TRBJ2-7; 11 nucleotides align to TRBD2. There are 16 residues in the CDR3. The V gene end was trimmed by 0 bases and the J gene end by 6 bases; junction bases not matched to a gene: 7. Germline lookup yields CDR1 SNHLY and CDR2 FYNNEI. The CDR3 reads CASSEARGLAGGEQYF. CDR3 coding DNA: TGTGCCAGCAGTGAAGCGCGTGGACTAGCGGGTGGCGAGCAGTACTTC. The full variable domain, with the rest looked up from reference TRBV2 and TRBJ2-7, is EPEVTQTPSHQVTQMGQEVILRCVPISNHLYFYWYRQILGQKVEFLVSFYNNEISEKSEIFDDQFSVERPDGSNFTLKIRSTKLEDSAMYFCASSEARGLAGGEQYFGPGTRLTVT.

The chain couples TRBV18 to TRBJ2-7; 8 positions match TRBD1. CDR1 KGHSH and CDR2 LQKENI come from the germline V gene. This CDR3 comprises 14 residues. J lost 1 base, V lost 3 bases, and 2 bases had no gene match. DNA for the CDR3: TGTGCCAGCTCACCCGACAGGGGATCCTACGAGCAGTACTTC. As protein: CASSPDRGSYEQYF.

J is TRBJ2-7 and V is TRBV10-3; unclear D gene. There are 14 residues in the CDR3. V shed 0 bases and J shed 2 bases, with 8 bases lying between them. The germline gives CDR1 ENHRY, CDR2 SYGVKD. The DNA for the CDR3 is TGTGCCATCAGTGAGTCGGGCCGAACCTACGAGCAGTACTTC. This gives the protein CAISESGRTYEQYF.

The V and J genes are TRBV5-4 and TRBJ2-2; 9 bases fit TRBD2. With 5 bases clipped from V and 3 bases from J, the junction kept 2 bases outside the gene matches. CDR1 and CDR2 from the germline V gene are SGHNT and YYREEE (reference sequence). The CDR3 has 14 residues. CDR3 residues: CASRLAGDTGELFF. DNA for the CDR3: TGTGCCAGCAGGTTAGCGGGGGACACCGGGGAGCTGTTTTTT.

The chain has TRBV3-1 (or the pseudogene TRBV3-2) and TRBJ2-2, with D unclear. The V end was cut by 2 bases, the J end by 5 bases, with 9 bases between. The CDR3 is 14 amino acids. Germline V gene lookup returns CDR1 LGHDT and CDR2 YNNKEL (reference sequence). DNA for the CDR3: TGTGCCAGCAGCCAAATTTCCGGGACCGGGGAGCTGTTTTTT. It specifies CASSQISGTGELFF.

V gene TRBV19 combines with J gene TRBJ2-5, with TRBD1 matching over 10 bases. The length of the CDR3 is 17 residues. V shed 6 bases and J 4 bases; nucleotides not matched to a gene: 14. Germline CDR1 LNHDA, CDR2 SQIVND (reference sequence). The CDR3 spells CASSRTSGTGVPETQYF. CDR3 DNA sequence: TGTGCCAGTAGCCGGACATCCGGGACAGGGGTCCCAGAGACCCAGTACTTC.

The chain combines TRBV19 with TRBJ1-4; 7 bases fit TRBD1. V shed 3 bases and J 7 bases; nucleotides not matched to a gene: 8. Germline values: CDR1 LNHDA, CDR2 SQIVND (reference sequence). This CDR3 region has 15 residues. This CDR3 is CASSIPTGMGEKLFF. For the CDR3, the DNA is TGTGCCAGTAGTATCCCGACAGGGATGGGTGAAAAACTGTTTTTT.

The CDR3 DNA sequence: TGCGCCAGCAGCCAGGGAGGAACTAATGAAAAACTGTTTTTT. The encoded protein is CASSQGGTNEKLFF. This sequence joins TRBV5-1 and TRBJ1-4; D is possibly TRBD1 (5 bases). Germline values: CDR1 SGHRS, CDR2 YFSETQ. Trimming pared 4 bases from V and 1 base from J, leaving 8 bases between. The CDR3 is made up of 14 amino acids.

The genes are TRBV3-1 (or the pseudogene TRBV3-2) and TRBJ1-1, with D possibly TRBD1 on 6 matching bases. CDR1 LGHDT and CDR2 YNNKEL come from the germline V gene (reference sequence). This CDR3 region has 14 residues. V lost 3 bases and J 1 base, leaving 9 bases between the germline ends. This CDR3 reads CASSQLGQNTEAFF. CDR3 nucleotide sequence: TGTGCCAGCAGCCAGCTGGGACAGAACACTGAAGCTTTCTTT.

The CDR3 DNA is TGTGCCAGCAGCAACCCCGGGACAAACTACCCCTATGGCTACACCTTC. It encodes CASSNPGTNYPYGYTF. The V gene is TRBV7-2, the J gene TRBJ1-2, with D tentatively TRBD1 (6 bases). From germline, CDR1 is SGHTA and CDR2 FQGNSA. Trimming left V 5 bases short and J 4 bases short, with 20 bases between. The CDR3 has 16 amino acids. The variable domain in full, completed from reference TRBV7-2 and TRBJ1-2, reads GAGVSQSPSNKVTEKGKDVELRCDPISGHTALYWYRQSLGQGLEFLIYFQGNSAPDKSGLPSDRFSAERTGGSVSTLTIQRTQQEDSAVYLCASSNPGTNYPYGYTFGSGTRLTVV.

The chain has TRBV6-5 and TRBJ1-2, with D possibly being TRBD1 (6 bases). The CDR3 runs 13 residues. From germline, CDR1 is MNHEY and CDR2 SVGAGI. The V and J ends lost 7 bases and 4 bases respectively, with 13 bases between them. The CDR3 DNA follows: TGTGCCAGCAAACCGTGGGGGCCCTATGGCTACACCTTC. It yields the protein CASKPWGPYGYTF.

The chain is built from TRBV3-1 (or the pseudogene TRBV3-2) and TRBJ1-2; D possibly corresponds to TRBD1 (5 bases). The CDR3 extends over 14 amino acids. Trimming took off 4 bases at V and 7 bases at J, with 16 bases between the two ends. Germline V lookup: CDR1 LGHDT, CDR2 YNNKEL (reference sequence). This chain's CDR3 is CASSPRSRVGGYTF. In nucleotides, the CDR3 is TGTGCCAGCAGCCCAAGATCCAGGGTAGGTGGCTACACCTTC.

The V call is TRBV7-8, the J call TRBJ2-7, with TRBD1 as a possible D gene (6 bases). The length of the CDR3 is 16 residues. Germline V CDR1 and CDR2: SGHVS, FQNEAQ. V lost 1 base, J lost 3 bases, and 16 bases lay in between. This CDR3 reads CASSLGGRGQNYEQYF. The CDR3 DNA is TGTGCCAGCAGCTTAGGGGGTCGGGGACAAAACTACGAGCAGTACTTC.

Regarding this clone: Within the sample, other DNA sequences also encode this same CDR3. This chain joins TRBV5-1 and TRBJ1-1; maybe TRBD1 (6 bases). CDR3 length equals 13 residues. Germline CDR1 reads SGHRS; CDR2 reads YFSETQ. V lost 0 bases and J 3 bases, leaving 6 bases between the germline ends. CDR3 region: CASSLDRDTEAFF. The CDR3, as DNA: TGCGCCAGCAGCTTGGACAGGGACACTGAAGCTTTCTTT.

The chain is built from TRBV9 and TRBJ2-3, with no clear D. CDR1 SGDLS and CDR2 YYNGEE come from the germline V gene. V dropped 4 bases and J dropped 0 bases, with 12 bases sitting between them. The CDR3 is made up of 15 amino acids. In nucleotides, the CDR3 is TGTGCCAGCAGCCCGAGGAGCGAAAGCACAGATACGCAGTATTTT. This translates into CASSPRSESTDTQYF. The full variable domain, with the rest looked up from reference TRBV9 and TRBJ2-3, is DSGVTQTPKHLITATGQRVTLRCSPRSGDLSVYWYQQSLDQGLQFLIQYYNGEERAKGNILERFSAQQFPDLHSELNLSSLELGDSALYFCASSPRSESTDTQYFGPGTRLTVL.

This clone was recorded once. This chain links TRBV5-1 with TRBJ1-2; 12 nucleotides match TRBD1. CDR1 and CDR2 (germline): SGHRS, YFSETQ. The V gene end was trimmed by 4 bases and the J gene end by 1 base; junction bases not matched to a gene: 8. The CDR3 runs to 17 residues. Here the CDR3 reads CASSLGTGGSLNYGYTF. Written as DNA, the CDR3 is TGCGCCAGCAGCCTAGGGACAGGGGGCTCACTTAACTATGGCTACACCTTC. Using reference TRBV5-1 and TRBJ1-2 for the parts outside the CDR3, the full variable domain is KAGVTQTPRYLIKTRGQQVTLSCSPISGHRSVSWYQQTPGQGLQFLFEYFSETQRNKGNFPGRFSGRQFSNSRSEMNVSTLELGDSALYLCASSLGTGGSLNYGYTFGSGTRLTVV.

The chain couples TRBV24-1 to TRBJ1-1, with D tentatively TRBD1 (6 bases). Germline values: CDR1 KGHDR, CDR2 SFDVKD. The CDR3 is 13 residues long. Trimming removed 6 bases at V and 12 bases at J, with 19 bases between. The CDR3 protein is CATSKGPTGGSFF. The CDR3 region has the DNA TGTGCCACCAGTAAGGGGCCGACAGGTGGGTCTTTCTTT.

V is TRBV18 and J is TRBJ1-2; D unresolved. CDR3 length equals 17 residues. CDR1 KGHSH and CDR2 LQKENI come from the germline V gene. V was shortened by 1 base and J by 1 base, with 16 bases between the two germline ends. CDR3 region: CASSPLTLGESNYGYTF. CDR3 DNA: TGTGCCAGCTCACCACTCACCCTCGGGGAAAGTAACTATGGCTACACCTTC.

This chain links TRBV29-1 with TRBJ2-1; 11 bases fit TRBD2. CDR1 is SQVTM, CDR2 ANQGSEA, per germline. J was trimmed by 9 bases and V by 5 bases; bases with no gene match: 6. The CDR3 has 13 amino acids. The CDR3, as DNA: TGCAGCGTTATGACTAGCGGGAAGGGTGAGCAGTTCTTC. As protein: CSVMTSGKGEQFF.

This clone was observed once. The chain carries TRBV19 and TRBJ2-1; 10 bases are shared with TRBD2. Unmatched junction bases numbered 1, after V lost 1 base and J lost 4 bases. The CDR3 runs to 15 residues. Germline V gene sequence: CDR1 LNHDA, CDR2 SQIVND (reference sequence). CDR3 coding DNA: TGTGCCAGTAGTATAGCTAGCGGGAGTTACAATGAGCAGTTCTTC. Its translation is CASSIASGSYNEQFF.

This rearrangement joins TRBV3-1 (or the pseudogene TRBV3-2) to TRBJ1-2; D not certain. V was pared by 3 bases and J by 5 bases, with 10 bases between. Germline V CDR1 and CDR2: LGHDT, YNNKEL (reference sequence). The CDR3 runs to 13 residues. CDR3 sequence (DNA): TGTGCCAGCAGCCAGTGGGCGGGGTATGGCTACACCTTC. Protein sequence: CASSQWAGYGYTF.